The rows below give T cell receptor beta chains drawn from one sample of a study of blood T cell repertoires in COVID-19. The assay was immunoSEQ multiplex PCR, and TCRdb's table has in-frame clones only and misses some. The sample includes 150,000 to 200,000 clones, approximately 87% of them seen just once. Source material: peripheral blood. The receptor set was obtained from a man in his forties or fifties with active or convalescent COVID-19. Each CDR3 is given with its conserved first and last residue. D genes are given only for firm matches. Rows give clone size only sometimes, using once, few, many, or a class for an expanded clone.

CDR3aa: CASSLRGTGELFF
CDR3nt: TGTGCCAGCAGTTTAAGGGGCACCGGGGAGCTGTTTTTT
d_gene: -
abundance: -
j_gene: TRBJ2-2
v_gene: TRBV28

CDR3aa: CASSDGPRGYGYTF
CDR3nt: TGTGCCAGCAGTGATGGGCCTAGGGGCTATGGCTACACCTTC
d_gene: -
abundance: -
j_gene: TRBJ1-2
v_gene: TRBV6-1

CDR3aa: CAWSAGQGRVGVSGNTIYF
CDR3nt: TGTGCCTGGAGCGCGGGACAGGGCAGAGTCGGGGTATCTGGAAACACCATATATTTT
d_gene: TRBD1
abundance: -
j_gene: TRBJ1-3
v_gene: TRBV30

CDR3aa: CASSLGWAYGYTF
CDR3nt: TGTGCCAGCAGTCTCGGTTGGGCCTATGGCTACACCTTC
d_gene: -
abundance: -
j_gene: TRBJ1-2
v_gene: TRBV28

CDR3aa: CASSSLTGNYGYTF
CDR3nt: TGCGCCAGCAGCTCACTGACGGGTAACTATGGCTACACCTTC
d_gene: -
abundance: once
j_gene: TRBJ1-2
v_gene: TRBV5-1

CDR3aa: CASSPRTGDTGELFF
CDR3nt: TGTGCCAGCTCCCCTCGGACAGGGGACACCGGGGAGCTGTTTTTT
d_gene: TRBD1
abundance: few
j_gene: TRBJ2-2
v_gene: TRBV18

CDR3aa: CASSLAGRSSAEAFF
CDR3nt: TGTGCCAGCAGCTTAGCGGGGCGGTCATCGGCTGAAGCTTTCTTT
d_gene: -
abundance: -
j_gene: TRBJ1-1
v_gene: TRBV7-6

CDR3aa: CASSLGREGSDEQYF
CDR3nt: TGCGCCAGCAGCTTGGGTCGAGAGGGCTCCGACGAGCAGTACTTC
d_gene: -
abundance: once
j_gene: TRBJ2-7
v_gene: TRBV5-1

CDR3aa: CASSAKPGSYNSPLHF
CDR3nt: TGTGCCAGTAGTGCCAAACCGGGGTCCTATAATTCACCCCTCCACTTT
d_gene: -
abundance: -
j_gene: TRBJ1-6
v_gene: TRBV19

CDR3aa: CASSLGNTIYF
CDR3nt: TGTGCCAGCAGCCTTGGAAACACCATATATTTT
d_gene: -
abundance: -
j_gene: TRBJ1-3
v_gene: TRBV12-3/TRBV12-4

CDR3aa: CASSEAPHRTGEQFF
CDR3nt: TGTGCCAGCAGTGAAGCGCCCCATCGCACCGGTGAGCAGTTCTTC
d_gene: -
abundance: -
j_gene: TRBJ2-1
v_gene: TRBV2

CDR3aa: CASSLRTGGSEAFF
CDR3nt: TGTGCCAGCAGCTTAAGGACAGGCGGCTCGGAAGCTTTCTTT
d_gene: TRBD1
abundance: -
j_gene: TRBJ1-1
v_gene: TRBV9

CDR3aa: CASSIGGELGETQYF
CDR3nt: TGTGCCAGTAGTATCGGGGGGGAATTGGGAGAGACCCAGTACTTC
d_gene: TRBD2
abundance: -
j_gene: TRBJ2-5
v_gene: TRBV19

CDR3aa: CASSFGGNSPLHF
CDR3nt: TGTGCCAGCAGCTTTGGTGGCAATTCACCCCTCCACTTT
d_gene: -
abundance: -
j_gene: TRBJ1-6
v_gene: TRBV7-9

CDR3aa: CASSAPYGGDTQYF
CDR3nt: TGTGCCAGCAGCGCACCTTACGGGGGGGATACGCAGTATTTT
d_gene: TRBD2
abundance: once
j_gene: TRBJ2-3
v_gene: TRBV7-9

CDR3aa: CATGLQLGYTF
CDR3nt: TGTGCCACGGGACTCCAACTTGGCTACACCTTC
d_gene: -
abundance: -
j_gene: TRBJ1-2
v_gene: TRBV28

CDR3aa: CASSQERGELFF
CDR3nt: TGTGCCAGCTCCCAGGAACGAGGGGAGCTGTTTTTT
d_gene: -
abundance: -
j_gene: TRBJ2-2
v_gene: TRBV18

CDR3aa: CATSRDRGDNNKQYF
CDR3nt: TGTGCCACCAGCAGAGATCGGGGAGATAATAATAAGCAGTACTTC
d_gene: -
abundance: -
j_gene: TRBJ2-7
v_gene: TRBV15

CDR3aa: CASSRDRGREHEQYF
CDR3nt: TGTGCCAGCAGCCGAGACAGGGGGCGAGAGCACGAGCAGTACTTC
d_gene: TRBD1
abundance: -
j_gene: TRBJ2-7
v_gene: TRBV6-2/TRBV6-3

CDR3aa: CATSDKLYNSPLHF
CDR3nt: TGTGCCACCTCAGACAAACTGTATAATTCACCCCTCCACTTT
d_gene: -
abundance: -
j_gene: TRBJ1-6
v_gene: TRBV19

CDR3aa: CASSEDSVTDTQYF
CDR3nt: TGTGCCAGCAGCGAAGACAGTGTCACAGATACGCAGTATTTT
d_gene: -
abundance: -
j_gene: TRBJ2-3
v_gene: TRBV28

CDR3aa: CASSTGTSPSQETQYF
CDR3nt: TGTGCCAGCAGCACCGGGACTAGCCCATCCCAAGAGACCCAGTACTTC
d_gene: TRBD2
abundance: -
j_gene: TRBJ2-5
v_gene: TRBV5-4

CDR3aa: CASSGEGPRAFF
CDR3nt: TGTGCCAGCAGTGGGGAGGGGCCGCGCGCTTTCTTT
d_gene: -
abundance: -
j_gene: TRBJ1-1
v_gene: TRBV2

CDR3aa: CASSPGPEGGELFF
CDR3nt: TGTGCCAGCAGCCCAGGACCAGAGGGTGGGGAGCTGTTTTTT
d_gene: -
abundance: -
j_gene: TRBJ2-2
v_gene: TRBV11-3

CDR3aa: CASTGQGARGYTF
CDR3nt: TGTGCCAGCACAGGCCAGGGGGCGCGAGGCTACACCTTC
d_gene: TRBD1
abundance: -
j_gene: TRBJ1-2
v_gene: TRBV11-2

CDR3aa: CASSSRQSPSNQPQHF
CDR3nt: TGTGCCAGCAGTTCGCGACAGAGTCCAAGCAATCAGCCCCAGCATTTT
d_gene: -
abundance: once
j_gene: TRBJ1-5
v_gene: TRBV6-6

CDR3aa: CASSVSGGFYNEQFF
CDR3nt: TGTGCCAGCAGCGTTAGCGGGGGATTCTACAATGAGCAGTTCTTC
d_gene: TRBD2
abundance: -
j_gene: TRBJ2-1
v_gene: TRBV9

CDR3aa: CSASPWSSGAQETQYF
CDR3nt: TGCAGTGCTAGTCCGTGGTCTAGCGGGGCCCAAGAGACCCAGTACTTC
d_gene: TRBD2
abundance: -
j_gene: TRBJ2-5
v_gene: TRBV20-1

CDR3aa: CASSRDLTRSGEKTQYF
CDR3nt: TGTGCCAGCAGCAGGGATCTCACACGGTCGGGGGAGAAGACCCAGTACTTC
d_gene: -
abundance: -
j_gene: TRBJ2-5
v_gene: TRBV28

CDR3aa: CASSEQGAYGYTF
CDR3nt: TGTGCCAGCAGTGAACAGGGGGCGTATGGCTACACCTTC
d_gene: TRBD1
abundance: -
j_gene: TRBJ1-2
v_gene: TRBV2

CDR3aa: CASSGGSGGRMDTQYF
CDR3nt: TGTGCCAGCAGCGGTGGGTCAGGGGGCAGGATGGATACGCAGTATTTT
d_gene: TRBD1
abundance: -
j_gene: TRBJ2-3
v_gene: TRBV9

CDR3aa: CASSYRDRAKNEQFF
CDR3nt: TGTGCCAGTAGTTACCGGGACAGGGCGAAAAATGAGCAGTTCTTC
d_gene: TRBD1
abundance: -
j_gene: TRBJ2-1
v_gene: TRBV19

CDR3aa: CASSITGGGGQPQHF
CDR3nt: TGTGCCAGCAGCATAACAGGGGGCGGTGGACAGCCCCAGCATTTT
d_gene: TRBD1
abundance: once
j_gene: TRBJ1-5
v_gene: TRBV6-2/TRBV6-3

CDR3aa: CASSPGTGGPYNEQFF
CDR3nt: TGTGCCAGCAGCCCAGGGACAGGGGGACCCTACAATGAGCAGTTCTTC
d_gene: TRBD1
abundance: -
j_gene: TRBJ2-1
v_gene: TRBV9

CDR3aa: CASSNTGSNEQYF
CDR3nt: TGTGCCAGCAGTAATACAGGGTCCAACGAGCAGTACTTC
d_gene: -
abundance: -
j_gene: TRBJ2-7
v_gene: TRBV6-5

CDR3aa: CASSLTTGATGELFF
CDR3nt: TGTGCCAGCAGCCTCACGACAGGAGCAACCGGGGAGCTGTTTTTT
d_gene: -
abundance: -
j_gene: TRBJ2-2
v_gene: TRBV27

CDR3aa: CASSLAQGYTEAFF
CDR3nt: TGCGCCAGCAGCTTGGCACAGGGTTACACTGAAGCTTTCTTT
d_gene: -
abundance: -
j_gene: TRBJ1-1
v_gene: TRBV5-1

CDR3aa: CASSYRQVLNEKLFF
CDR3nt: TGCGCCAGCAGCTACCGACAGGTCCTTAATGAAAAACTGTTTTTT
d_gene: -
abundance: -
j_gene: TRBJ1-4
v_gene: TRBV5-1

CDR3aa: CASSQDPGRDEQYF
CDR3nt: TGTGCCAGCAGCCAAGACCCCGGGAGGGACGAGCAGTACTTC
d_gene: TRBD2
abundance: -
j_gene: TRBJ2-7
v_gene: TRBV3-1/TRBV3-2

CDR3aa: CASSPGSSGDNEQFF
CDR3nt: TGCGCCAGCAGCCCGGGGTCTAGCGGGGACAATGAGCAGTTCTTC
d_gene: TRBD2
abundance: -
j_gene: TRBJ2-1
v_gene: TRBV5-1

CDR3aa: CASSVGPATNEKLFF
CDR3nt: TGTGCCAGCAGCGTAGGGCCAGCAACTAATGAAAAACTGTTTTTT
d_gene: -
abundance: -
j_gene: TRBJ1-4
v_gene: TRBV9

CDR3aa: CASSPGGRPYNEQFF
CDR3nt: TGTGCCAGCAGCCCCGGTGGCAGGCCCTACAATGAGCAGTTCTTC
d_gene: -
abundance: once
j_gene: TRBJ2-1
v_gene: TRBV11-2

CDR3aa: CASSQVPGQYYEQYF
CDR3nt: TGCGCCAGCAGCCAAGTCCCCGGACAGTACTACGAGCAGTACTTC
d_gene: -
abundance: -
j_gene: TRBJ2-7
v_gene: TRBV4-1

CDR3aa: CASSRDRAIDEQYF
CDR3nt: TGTGCCAGTTCCCGGGACAGGGCCATCGACGAGCAGTACTTC
d_gene: TRBD1
abundance: -
j_gene: TRBJ2-7
v_gene: TRBV2

CDR3aa: CASSQDNRRTEAFF
CDR3nt: TGCGCCAGCAGCCAAGATAACAGGCGGACTGAAGCTTTCTTT
d_gene: -
abundance: -
j_gene: TRBJ1-1
v_gene: TRBV4-3

CDR3aa: CASRGGSSYNEQFF
CDR3nt: TGTGCCAGCCGCGGCGGGAGCTCCTACAATGAGCAGTTCTTC
d_gene: TRBD2
abundance: -
j_gene: TRBJ2-1
v_gene: TRBV27

CDR3aa: CASRNPGHPIEAFF
CDR3nt: TGTGCCAGCAGGAATCCGGGACACCCCATAGAAGCTTTCTTT
d_gene: -
abundance: -
j_gene: TRBJ1-1
v_gene: TRBV7-8

CDR3aa: CASSPPLGRGTEAFF
CDR3nt: TGTGCCAGCTCACCACCCTTGGGGCGAGGCACTGAAGCTTTCTTT
d_gene: -
abundance: -
j_gene: TRBJ1-1
v_gene: TRBV18

CDR3aa: CASSRQGLNYGYTF
CDR3nt: TGTGCCAGCAGCCGACAGGGGCTTAACTATGGCTACACCTTC
d_gene: TRBD1
abundance: -
j_gene: TRBJ1-2
v_gene: TRBV5-6

CDR3aa: CSAWTGAGGTEVFF
CDR3nt: TGCAGCGCTTGGACAGGGGCCGGGGGCACTGAAGTTTTCTTT
d_gene: TRBD1
abundance: -
j_gene: TRBJ1-1
v_gene: TRBV29-1

CDR3aa: CASSTRLAGLTDTQYF
CDR3nt: TGCGCCAGCAGCACCCGACTAGCGGGGCTAACAGATACGCAGTATTTT
d_gene: TRBD2
abundance: -
j_gene: TRBJ2-3
v_gene: TRBV5-1

CDR3aa: CASTSRLQETQYF
CDR3nt: TGTGCCAGCACCAGCAGGCTTCAGGAGACCCAGTACTTC
d_gene: -
abundance: -
j_gene: TRBJ2-5
v_gene: TRBV6-5

CDR3aa: CASSEWRGTDTQYF
CDR3nt: TGTGCCAGCAGTGAATGGAGGGGCACAGATACGCAGTATTTT
d_gene: -
abundance: once
j_gene: TRBJ2-3
v_gene: TRBV6-1

CDR3aa: CAWKRGSTSNYGYTF
CDR3nt: TGTGCCTGGAAAAGGGGCAGCACCTCTAACTATGGCTACACCTTC
d_gene: -
abundance: once
j_gene: TRBJ1-2
v_gene: TRBV30